One T cell receptor beta chain is described in this entry. This record belongs to a study of OX40 agonist ivuxolimab in advanced cancers. Background on the study: Those enrolled were 82.7% male, with a mean age of around 58 years and ages from roughly 20 to 85.

This CDR3 has 16 residues. The germline CDR1 and CDR2 sequences are KGHSH and LQKENI. V lost 2 bases to trimming and J lost 1 base; unmatched junction nucleotides: 4. The method was immunoSEQ multiplex PCR; TCRdb's version includes in-frame clones alone and lacks a portion of them. In the table there are tens of thousands of clones, 84% of which are singletons. V gene TRBV18 combines with J gene TRBJ1-5; 8 nucleotides line up with TRBD1. The sequence derives from an adult with an advanced solid tumor such as melanoma, head and neck, liver or kidney cancer. Sequenced material: CD4+ or CD8+ T cells sorted from blood, taken in a trial of the OX40 agonist ivuxolimab. The CDR3 nucleotides are TGTGCCAGCTCACCATCCAGGGGGCAGAGCAATCAGCCCCAGCATTTT. This encodes CASSPSRGQSNQPQHF.